Presented here are 3 T cell receptor beta chains from one specimen sequenced in a study of CD8+ T cells in alopecia areata. Extracted from the samples, RNA was reverse transcribed into cDNA to serve as the sequencing template. Sequencing was performed with immunoSEQ multiplex PCR; in TCRdb, only in-frame clones are kept and a portion is missing. Of 170,000 or so clones in the sample, 63% were seen once. The specimen comprised CD4+ T cells sorted from blood, sampled at week 0. The receptors derive from a human donor with alopecia areata.

This clone was seen a handful of times. Other nucleotide sequences in the sample specify the same CDR3. The J gene is TRBJ1-5, the V gene TRBV29-1, with D maybe TRBD1 (5 bases). The V and J ends lost 6 bases and 4 bases respectively, with 10 bases between them. Germline V gives CDR1 SQVTM, CDR2 ANQGSEA. This CDR3 is 12 amino acids long. This chain's CDR3 is CSVGTGNQPQHF. CDR3 in DNA: TGCAGCGTGGGGACGGGGAATCAGCCCCAGCATTTT. Complete variable domain (other parts from reference TRBV29-1 and TRBJ1-5): SAVISQKPSRDICQRGTSLTIQCQVDSQVTMMFWYRQQPGQSLTLIATANQGSEATYESGFVIDKFPISRPNLTFSTLTVSNMSPEDSSIYLCSVGTGNQPQHFGDGTRLSIL.

The V call is TRBV5-1, the J call TRBJ2-3, with TRBD2 matching 7 bases. The length of the CDR3 is 15 residues. Germline loops: CDR1 SGHRS, CDR2 YFSETQ. The junction had 7 bases not matched to a gene; V was cut back by 4 bases and J by 2 bases. The CDR3 here is CASSAGLGPTDTQYF. The CDR3 nucleotides are TGCGCCAGCAGCGCCGGACTAGGGCCCACAGATACGCAGTATTTT.

This clone was found once. V and J are TRBV5-1 and TRBJ2-6; D is ambiguous. The CDR3 has 16 amino acids. Trimming shortened V by 0 bases and J by 2 bases, and 9 bases separated the two germline ends. The germline V gene encodes CDR1 SGHRS and CDR2 YFSETQ. The CDR3 region is CASSLGPVTGANVLTF. Here the CDR3 DNA reads TGCGCCAGCAGCTTGGGTCCGGTCACTGGGGCCAACGTCCTGACTTTC.